The following is a T cell receptor beta chain sequence with its context. Using immunoSEQ multiplex PCR, the repertoire was profiled, and TCRdb retains in-frame clones only, with some absent. In the table there are more than 70,000 clones, approximately 90% of which are singletons. The CDR3 runs 14 residues. Germline V gene data show CDR1 as SGHNT and CDR2 as YENEEA. Unmatched junction bases numbered 6, after V lost 5 bases and J lost 6 bases. This record comes from a study of T cells after somatic rescue of genetic block. This receptor was identified in a woman younger than 30. The material sequenced was peripheral blood mononuclear cells (PBMCs). The chain uses TRBV11-3 and TRBJ2-7, with 11 bases that match TRBD1. Here the CDR3 DNA reads TGTGCCAGCAGCAACCCGGGACAGGGGGTCGAGCAGTACTTC. This codes for CASSNPGQGVEQYF.